This T cell receptor (beta chain) was captured by sequencing in a study of T cell repertoires in cytomegalovirus infection. Study as a whole: Indications came from public TCR beta signatures; they pointed to CMV infection and to a matching HLA type. Study findings and constraints: Accumulated public TCR beta family frequency recognized individuals carrying CMV together with the relevant HLA. Ex vivo responses were dominated by HLA-C-restricted CMV-specific TCR beta clonotypes.

This clonotype was seen more than once but under ten times. Its antigen is as yet unknown. TCRdb recomputed calls from the reads with MiXCR, one row per CDR3 protein. The sample carries around 800,000 distinct CDR3 sequences, approximately 32% recorded once. V lost 6 bases and J lost 0; bases outside the gene matches: 8. The CDR3 loop spans 16 amino acids. Germline-derived CDR1 and CDR2 are MNHEY and SVGEGT. The gene calls are TRBV6-2 or TRBV6-3 and TRBJ2-1; 7 bases align to TRBD2. The source of this sequence is a human donor in good health (CMV status not recorded). Some clones in this sample may be carry-over from other donors' samples. The input for sequencing was cultured CD8+ T cells from PBMCs, taken from culture after CMV antigen stimulation. The CDR3 region has the DNA TGTGCCAGCAGAAGCCTAGCGGCGACCTCCTACAATGAGCAGTTCTTC. As protein: CASRSLAATSYNEQFF.